The 7 T cell receptor beta chains below all came from one sample that was sequenced in a study of T cells in Graves' hyperthyroidism and ophthalmopathy (dated by TCRdb to the late 2010s). The method was multiplex PCR. The sample was run on an Illumina HiSeq 2000. TCR beta CDR3 regions were amplified from RNA transcripts. A first-round RT-PCR of the TCR CDR3 used the HTBI primer set with the Qiagen OneStep RT-PCR kit. TCRdb itself trimmed the public reads at Q25 with fastp, ran MiXCR and retained productive beta chains. Each entry is one CDR3 protein sequence, shown with its most common DNA and genes. A total of a few hundred thousand distinct CDR3 sequences appear in this sample, about 15% of them only once. About 31% of the sample belongs to the ten largest clones. Material: blood. All receptors come from a woman under 40 with Graves' hyperthyroidism.

This clonotype was detected many times. The chain recombines TRBV30 with TRBJ1-3; D gene uncertain. V gave up 1 base and J gave up 4 bases, with 5 bases separating them. Germline CDR1 and CDR2: GTSNPN and SVGIG (reference sequence). The CDR3 totals 12 residues. CDR3 bases: TGTGCCTGGAGTGGTGACGGAAACACCATATATTTT. As protein: CAWSGDGNTIYF.

The rearrangement links TRBV20-1 to TRBJ2-1; 11 nucleotides align to TRBD2. Germline V gene data show CDR1 as DFQATT and CDR2 as SNEGSKA (reference sequence). Trimming removed 7 bases from V and 5 bases from J; junction bases left unmatched: 1. The CDR3 extends over 12 amino acids. CDR3: CSGGLADNEQFF. Written as DNA, the CDR3 is TGCAGTGGGGGACTAGCGGACAATGAGCAGTTCTTC.

The chain combines TRBV20-1 with TRBJ1-5, with D possibly matching TRBD1 (6 bases). Trimming cost V 3 bases and J 2 bases, with 11 bases left between them. The germline V gene has CDR1 DFQATT and CDR2 SNEGSKA (reference sequence). The CDR3 length is 14 residues. CDR3 residues: CSASPGVGNQPQHF. The DNA for the CDR3 is TGCAGTGCTAGTCCAGGGGTCGGCAATCAGCCCCAGCATTTT.

This clonotype was detected ten times or more. The chain combines TRBV11-2 with TRBJ1-1; TRBD1 aligns across 7 bases. This CDR3 has 14 residues. CDR1 and CDR2 (germline): SGHAT, FQNNGV. The V and J ends lost 5 bases and 1 base, in that order; junction bases with no gene match: 4. CDR3: CASSPGDRNTEAFF. The CDR3, as DNA: TGTGCCAGCAGCCCAGGGGACAGGAACACTGAAGCTTTCTTT. The whole variable domain, remainder taken from reference TRBV11-2 and TRBJ1-1, is EAGVAQSPRYKIIEKRQSVAFWCNPISGHATLYWYQQILGQGPKLLIQFQNNGVVDDSQLPKDRFSAERLKGVDSTLKIQPAKLEDSAVYLCASSPGDRNTEAFFGQGTRLTVV.

The J gene is TRBJ1-5, the V gene TRBV20-1, with TRBD1 as a possible D gene (5 bases). CDR3 size: 16 residues. From germline, CDR1 is DFQATT and CDR2 SNEGSKA (reference sequence). The V end lost 4 bases, the J end lost 1 base, and 17 bases lay between the germline ends. The CDR3, as DNA: TGCAGTGCTACGGTCCTGAAGGGACGGAGCAATCAGCCCCAGCATTTT. Translated: CSATVLKGRSNQPQHF.

This clonotype appeared many times. The V and J genes are TRBV2 and TRBJ2-7, with 7 bases identical to TRBD1. V was pared by 7 bases and J by 4 bases, with 7 bases of the junction left unmatched. Germline CDR1 is SNHLY and CDR2 is FYNNEI. CDR3 length: 13 residues. The CDR3 nucleotides are TGTGCCAGCAAAAAAGACAGGGAATACGAGCAGTACTTC. Translating it yields CASKKDREYEQYF. The entire variable domain, with the rest obtained from reference TRBV2 and TRBJ2-7, is as follows: EPEVTQTPSHQVTQMGQEVILRCVPISNHLYFYWYRQILGQKVEFLVSFYNNEISEKSEIFDDQFSVERPDGSNFTLKIRSTKLEDSAMYFCASKKDREYEQYFGPGTRLTVT.

At least ten counts were recorded for this clonotype. This chain links TRBV24-1 with TRBJ1-1; D is unclear. The CDR3 extends over 13 amino acids. V lost 6 bases, J lost 2 bases, and 9 bases lay in between. CDR1 KGHDR and CDR2 SFDVKD come from the germline V gene. In DNA form, the CDR3 reads TGTGCCACCAGTAGTCAAGCAAACACTGAAGCTTTCTTT. It encodes CATSSQANTEAFF.